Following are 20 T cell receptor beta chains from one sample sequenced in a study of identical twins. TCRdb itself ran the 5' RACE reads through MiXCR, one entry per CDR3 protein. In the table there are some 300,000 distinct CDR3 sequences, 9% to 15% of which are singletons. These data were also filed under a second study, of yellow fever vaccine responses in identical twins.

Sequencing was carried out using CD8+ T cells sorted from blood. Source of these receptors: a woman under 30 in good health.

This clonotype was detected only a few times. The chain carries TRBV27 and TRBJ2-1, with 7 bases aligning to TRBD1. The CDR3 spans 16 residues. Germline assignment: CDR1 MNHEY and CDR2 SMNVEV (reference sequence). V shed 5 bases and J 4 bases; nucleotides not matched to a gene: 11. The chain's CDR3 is CASSPPTGAPYNEQFF. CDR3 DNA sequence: TGTGCCAGCAGTCCGCCTACAGGGGCACCTTACAATGAGCAGTTCTTC.

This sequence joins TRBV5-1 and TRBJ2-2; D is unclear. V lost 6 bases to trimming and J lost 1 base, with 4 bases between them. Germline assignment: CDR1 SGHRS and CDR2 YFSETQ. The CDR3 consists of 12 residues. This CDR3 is CASMMNTGELFF. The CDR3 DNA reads TGCGCCAGCATGATGAACACCGGGGAGCTGTTTTTT.

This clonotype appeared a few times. The CDR3 sequence is CASSDDGSGRDFDTQYF. In nucleotides, the CDR3 is TGCGCCAGTAGTGATGACGGAAGCGGGAGGGATTTTGATACGCAGTATTTT. The rearrangement links TRBV5-1 to TRBJ2-3; 10 bases map to TRBD2. Germline loops: CDR1 SGHRS, CDR2 YFSETQ. This CDR3 spans 17 amino acids. Trimming at V came to 8 bases and at J to 6 bases, leaving 18 bases not matched to a gene.

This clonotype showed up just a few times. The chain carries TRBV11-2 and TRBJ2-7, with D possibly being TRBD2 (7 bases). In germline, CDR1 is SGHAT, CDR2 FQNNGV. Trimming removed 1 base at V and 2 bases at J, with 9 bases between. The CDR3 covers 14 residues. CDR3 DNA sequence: TGTGCCAGCAGCTTAGGAGGGGGGGCCTACGAGCAGTACGTC. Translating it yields CASSLGGGAYEQYV.

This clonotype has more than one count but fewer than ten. This CDR3 is CSARTGIQPQHF. CDR3 nucleotide sequence: TGCAGTGCGCGTACAGGGATCCAGCCCCAGCATTTT. The J gene is TRBJ1-5, the V gene TRBV20-1, with D maybe TRBD1 (6 bases). The germline V gene encodes CDR1 DFQATT and CDR2 SNEGSKA (reference sequence). The CDR3 has 12 amino acids. V was trimmed by 6 bases and J by 7 bases, leaving 13 bases between them.

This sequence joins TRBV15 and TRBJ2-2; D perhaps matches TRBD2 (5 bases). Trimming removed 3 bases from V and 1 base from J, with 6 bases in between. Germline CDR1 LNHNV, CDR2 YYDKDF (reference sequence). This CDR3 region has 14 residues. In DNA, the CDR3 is TGTGCCACCAGCAGCGGGATGAACACCGGGGAGCTGTTTTTT. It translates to CATSSGMNTGELFF.

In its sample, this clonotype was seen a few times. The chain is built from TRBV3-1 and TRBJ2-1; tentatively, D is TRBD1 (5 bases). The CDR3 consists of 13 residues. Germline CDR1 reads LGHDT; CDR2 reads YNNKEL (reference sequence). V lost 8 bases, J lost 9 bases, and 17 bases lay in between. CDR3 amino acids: CASRPTGPAEQFF. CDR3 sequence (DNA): TGTGCCAGCCGCCCCACAGGTCCGGCTGAGCAGTTCTTC.

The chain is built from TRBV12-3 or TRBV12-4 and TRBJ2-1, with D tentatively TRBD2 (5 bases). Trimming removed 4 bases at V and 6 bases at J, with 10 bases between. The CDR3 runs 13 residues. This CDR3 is CASSSGSPNEQFF. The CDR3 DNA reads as TGTGCCAGCAGTTCTGGGAGCCCCAATGAGCAGTTCTTC.

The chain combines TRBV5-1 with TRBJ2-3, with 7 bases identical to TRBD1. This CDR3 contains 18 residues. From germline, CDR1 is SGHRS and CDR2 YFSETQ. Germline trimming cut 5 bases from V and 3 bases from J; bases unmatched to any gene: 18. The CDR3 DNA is TGCGCCAGCAGGCGGAGACAGGGACCCGGGGCTGGTACAGATACGCAGTATTTT. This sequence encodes CASRRRQGPGAGTDTQYF. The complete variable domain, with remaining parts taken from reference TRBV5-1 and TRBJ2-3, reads KAGVTQTPRYLIKTRGQQVTLSCSPISGHRSVSWYQQTPGQGLQFLFEYFSETQRNKGNFPGRFSGRQFSNSRSEMNVSTLELGDSALYLCASRRRQGPGAGTDTQYFGPGTRLTVL.

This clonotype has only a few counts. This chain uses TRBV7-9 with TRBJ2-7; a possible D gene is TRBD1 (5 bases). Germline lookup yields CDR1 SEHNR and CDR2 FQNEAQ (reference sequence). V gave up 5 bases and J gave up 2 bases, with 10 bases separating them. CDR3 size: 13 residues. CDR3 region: CASSPRTTYEQYF. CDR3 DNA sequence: TGTGCCAGCAGCCCAAGGACAACCTACGAGCAGTACTTC.

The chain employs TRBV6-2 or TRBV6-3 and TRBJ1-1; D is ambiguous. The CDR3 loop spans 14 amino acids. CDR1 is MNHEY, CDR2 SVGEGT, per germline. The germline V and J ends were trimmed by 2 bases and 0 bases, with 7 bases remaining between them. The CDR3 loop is CASSYPDLNTEAFF. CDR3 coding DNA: TGTGCCAGCAGTTACCCGGATTTGAACACTGAAGCTTTCTTT.

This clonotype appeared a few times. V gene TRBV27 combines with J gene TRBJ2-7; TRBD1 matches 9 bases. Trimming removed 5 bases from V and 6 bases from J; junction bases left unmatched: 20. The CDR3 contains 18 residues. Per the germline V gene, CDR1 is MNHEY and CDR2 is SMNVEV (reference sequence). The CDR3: CASSLLHPSQGAFGEQYF. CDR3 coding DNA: TGTGCCAGCAGTCTTCTCCATCCGTCACAGGGGGCTTTTGGCGAGCAGTACTTC.

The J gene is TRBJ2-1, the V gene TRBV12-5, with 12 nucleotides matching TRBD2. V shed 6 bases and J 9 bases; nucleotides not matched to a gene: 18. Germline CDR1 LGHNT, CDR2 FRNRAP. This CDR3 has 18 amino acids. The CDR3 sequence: CASGPLAGGGGDRGEQFF. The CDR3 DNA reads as TGTGCTAGTGGCCCACTAGCGGGAGGTGGGGGGGATCGCGGTGAGCAGTTCTTC.

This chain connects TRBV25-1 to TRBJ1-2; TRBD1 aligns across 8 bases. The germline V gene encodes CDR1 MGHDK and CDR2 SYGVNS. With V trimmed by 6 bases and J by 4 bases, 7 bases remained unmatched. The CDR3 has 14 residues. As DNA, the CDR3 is TGTGCCAGCAGCGCCACAGGGGGTTTCTATGGCTACACCTTC. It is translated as CASSATGGFYGYTF.

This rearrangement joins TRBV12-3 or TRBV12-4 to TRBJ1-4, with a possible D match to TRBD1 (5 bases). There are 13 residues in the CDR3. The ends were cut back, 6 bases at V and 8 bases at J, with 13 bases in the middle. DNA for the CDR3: TGTGCCAGCAGCCCCGGGGCCTGGGAAAAACTGTTTTTT. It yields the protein CASSPGAWEKLFF.

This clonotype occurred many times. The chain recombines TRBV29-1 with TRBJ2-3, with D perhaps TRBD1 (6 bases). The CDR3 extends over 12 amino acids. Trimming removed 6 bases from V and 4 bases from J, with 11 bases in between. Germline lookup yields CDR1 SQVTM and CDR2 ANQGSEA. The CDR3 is CSVGKGADTQYF. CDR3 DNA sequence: TGCAGCGTGGGAAAGGGGGCAGATACGCAGTATTTT.

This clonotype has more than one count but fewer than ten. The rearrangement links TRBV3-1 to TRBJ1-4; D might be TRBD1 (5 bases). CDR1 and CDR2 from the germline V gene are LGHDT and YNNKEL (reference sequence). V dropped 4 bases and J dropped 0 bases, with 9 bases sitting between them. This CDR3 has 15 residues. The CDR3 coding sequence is TGTGCCAGCAGCCCTTCAGGGCCAACTAATGAAAAACTGTTTTTT. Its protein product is CASSPSGPTNEKLFF. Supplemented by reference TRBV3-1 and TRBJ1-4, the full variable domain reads DTAVSQTPKYLVTQMGNDKSIKCEQNLGHDTMYWYKQDSKKFLKIMFSYNNKELIINETVPNRFSPKSPDKAHLNLHINSLELGDSAVYFCASSPSGPTNEKLFFGSGTQLSVL.

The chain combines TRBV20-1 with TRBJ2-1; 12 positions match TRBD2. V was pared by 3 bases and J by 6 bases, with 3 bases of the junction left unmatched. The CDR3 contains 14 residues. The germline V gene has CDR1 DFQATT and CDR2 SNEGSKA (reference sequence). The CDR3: CSARGLAGPNEQFF. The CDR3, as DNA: TGCAGTGCTAGGGGACTAGCGGGCCCCAATGAGCAGTTCTTC.

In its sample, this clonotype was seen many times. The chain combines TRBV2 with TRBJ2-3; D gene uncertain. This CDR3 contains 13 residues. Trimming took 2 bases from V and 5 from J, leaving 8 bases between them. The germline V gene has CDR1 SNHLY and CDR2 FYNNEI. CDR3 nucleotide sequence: TGTGCCAGCAGTGAACCAACACAAGATACGCAGTATTTT. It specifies CASSEPTQDTQYF.

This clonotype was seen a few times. In DNA, the CDR3 is TGTGCCAGCAGTTTACCGGGTCGCGGTCAGCCCCAGCATTTT. Amino acid sequence: CASSLPGRGQPQHF. This chain joins TRBV28 and TRBJ1-5; D is unresolved. The V end was cut by 2 bases, the J end by 6 bases, with 11 bases between. The CDR3 contains 14 residues. Per the germline V gene, CDR1 is MDHEN and CDR2 is SYDVKM.